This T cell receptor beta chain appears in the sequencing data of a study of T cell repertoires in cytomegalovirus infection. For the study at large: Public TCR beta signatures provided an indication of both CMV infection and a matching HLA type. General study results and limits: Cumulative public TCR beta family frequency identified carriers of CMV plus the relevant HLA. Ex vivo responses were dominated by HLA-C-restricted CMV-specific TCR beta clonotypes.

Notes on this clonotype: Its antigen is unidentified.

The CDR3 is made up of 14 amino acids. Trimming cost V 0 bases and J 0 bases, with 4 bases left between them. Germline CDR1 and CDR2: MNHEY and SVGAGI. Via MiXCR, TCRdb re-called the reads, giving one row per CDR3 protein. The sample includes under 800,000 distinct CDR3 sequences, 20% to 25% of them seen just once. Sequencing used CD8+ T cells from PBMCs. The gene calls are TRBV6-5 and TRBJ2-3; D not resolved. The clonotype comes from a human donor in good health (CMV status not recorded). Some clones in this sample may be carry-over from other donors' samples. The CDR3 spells CASSYSSSTDTQYF. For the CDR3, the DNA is TGTGCCAGCAGTTACTCGAGTAGCACAGATACGCAGTATTTT.